These 9 T cell receptor beta chains were all obtained from the same sample, sequenced in a study of CD8+ T cells in alopecia areata. It was cDNA, reverse transcribed from extracted RNA, that served as the sequencing template. The protocol was immunoSEQ multiplex PCR, while the TCRdb copy is restricted to in-frame clones and leaves out a portion. This table holds 110,000 to 150,000 clones, under 60% found once. Specimen: CD4+ T cells sorted from blood, collected at week 0. Receptors originate from a human donor with alopecia areata.

V usage is TRBV9 and J usage is TRBJ1-2; 11 positions match TRBD1. V shed 3 bases and J 8 bases; nucleotides not matched to a gene: 6. The germline CDR1 and CDR2 sequences are SGDLS and YYNGEE. This CDR3 has 14 amino acids. CDR3 amino acids: CASSAGQGAIGYTF. For the CDR3, the DNA is TGTGCCAGCAGCGCCGGACAGGGGGCTATCGGCTACACCTTC.

The gene calls are TRBV29-1 and TRBJ2-7, with 11 bases aligning to TRBD2. This CDR3 is built from 13 residues. V lost 4 bases to trimming and J lost 5 bases; unmatched junction nucleotides: 4. Germline-derived CDR1 and CDR2 are SQVTM and ANQGSEA. CDR3 protein: CSVGTSGYHEQYF. In DNA, the CDR3 is TGCAGCGTTGGGACTAGCGGGTACCACGAGCAGTACTTC.

This clone showed up just a few times. This rearrangement joins TRBV29-1 to TRBJ2-1; TRBD2 agrees at 7 bases. The CDR3 has 15 amino acids. V was clipped by 4 bases and J by 6 bases; unmatched bases: 12. Germline assignment: CDR1 SQVTM and CDR2 ANQGSEA. CDR3 bases: TGCAGCGTTGGGGGGGGACTGCGACCCGGCAATGAGCAGTTCTTC. This sequence encodes CSVGGGLRPGNEQFF.

The chain carries TRBV5-1 and TRBJ1-2, with D uncertain. The CDR3 is made up of 16 amino acids. Looked up from germline, CDR1 is SGHRS and CDR2 is YFSETQ. The V end lost 4 bases, the J end lost 2 bases, and 18 bases lay between the germline ends. The CDR3 sequence is CASSPGLGNPNYGYTF. The CDR3, as DNA: TGCGCCAGCAGCCCTGGGTTGGGAAACCCGAACTATGGCTACACCTTC.

The gene calls are TRBV11-2 and TRBJ2-7, with D maybe TRBD1 (6 bases). CDR3 length: 14 amino acids. Trimming stripped 2 bases from V and 2 bases from J, with 10 bases between. Germline lookup yields CDR1 SGHAT and CDR2 FQNNGV. The CDR3 region has the DNA TGTGCCAGCAGCTTAAATCAGGGGCCCTACGAGCAGTACTTC. Translating gives CASSLNQGPYEQYF.

V and J are TRBV4-1 and TRBJ2-5, with no clear D. Germline V lookup: CDR1 MGHRA, CDR2 YSYEKL. V was trimmed by 0 bases and J by 1 base, leaving 6 bases between them. The CDR3 covers 14 residues. The CDR3 region has the DNA TGCGCCAGCAGCCAAGAGAACCTCCAAGAGACCCAGTACTTC. Translated: CASSQENLQETQYF.

This sequence joins TRBV30 and TRBJ1-1; tentative D call: TRBD1 (5 bases). CDR1 and CDR2 (germline): GTSNPN, SVGIG (reference sequence). V was shortened by 1 base and J by 5 bases, with 11 bases between the two germline ends. The CDR3 has 13 residues. This CDR3 reads CAWSGQGWTEAFF. The CDR3 coding sequence is TGTGCCTGGAGTGGCCAGGGTTGGACTGAAGCTTTCTTT.

The rearrangement uses TRBV29-1 and TRBJ1-2; tentative D call: TRBD1 (6 bases). The V and J ends lost 5 bases and 7 bases respectively, with 14 bases between them. From germline, CDR1 is SQVTM and CDR2 ANQGSEA. This CDR3 has 12 residues. CDR3 sequence reads: CSVTTGRVGYTF. CDR3 DNA: TGCAGCGTTACGACAGGCCGAGTTGGCTACACCTTC.

CDR3 nucleotide sequence: TGCGCCAGCAGCCAAGAGAGCGCAGTCCTGGATGGCTACACCTTC. As protein: CASSQESAVLDGYTF. This chain joins TRBV4-3 and TRBJ1-2; D gene unclear. CDR3 size: 15 residues. The V end was cut by 0 bases, the J end by 6 bases, with 14 bases between. Germline CDR1 LGHNA, CDR2 YSLEER.